This T cell receptor (beta chain) was captured by sequencing in a study of T-cell reconstitution after alpha-beta-depleted transplantation in children. In germline, CDR1 is LGHNA, CDR2 YNFKEQ. V shed 4 bases and J shed 5 bases, with 14 bases lying between them. The length of the CDR3 is 14 residues. The authors prepared the TCRbeta library with unique molecular identifiers. Each CDR3 protein gets one entry after TCRdb re-called the PCR reads with MiXCR. This table has more than 250,000 distinct CDR3 sequences, over 8% appearing once. The starting material was PBMCs from the stem cell graft donor, obtained from the stem cell graft. This TCR came from a human donor who donated a stem cell graft to a child with SCID. The J gene is TRBJ2-5, the V gene TRBV4-2; a weak D match, TRBD1 (6 bases). CDR3 nucleotides: TGTGCCAGCAGCCCTGAACAGGGTAGGGAGACCCAGTACTTC. Protein: CASSPEQGRETQYF.